One sample yielded the 29 T cell receptor beta chains listed below, sequenced in a study of beta chain features in type 1 diabetes. Reverse transcribing all isolated RNA meant expressed TCRB transcripts were sequenced. Only in-frame clones appear in the TCRdb table, and some are missing; sequencing was by immunoSEQ multiplex PCR. The sample carries about 330,000 clones, 9.5% to 12% recorded once. Sequenced input: naive CD4+ T cells from blood. All receptors derive from a woman younger than 45 in good health.

This clone was counted only a few times. The rearrangement links TRBV5-1 to TRBJ2-1; no firm D call. The germline V and J ends were trimmed by 1 base and 1 base, with 9 bases remaining between them. Germline CDR1 is SGHRS and CDR2 is YFSETQ. The CDR3 sequence is 15 residues long. The CDR3 DNA reads as TGCGCCAGCAGCTTGTCAACAGAGTCCTACAATGAGCAGTTCTTC. This sequence encodes CASSLSTESYNEQFF.

This clone has a handful of counts. The chain has TRBV28 and TRBJ2-3; D might be TRBD2 (7 bases). V was clipped by 6 bases and J by 9 bases, with 16 bases between them. The CDR3 totals 13 residues. In germline, CDR1 is MDHEN, CDR2 SYDVKM. The DNA for the CDR3 is TGTGCCAGCAGAGGGGGATTCGGGGGGACGCAGTATTTT. Its translation is CASRGGFGGTQYF.

On this clone: Different DNA sequences within this sample yield the same CDR3. The J gene is TRBJ2-5, the V gene TRBV13; D gene uncertain. CDR3 size: 17 residues. Trimming took off 0 bases at V and 5 bases at J, with 19 bases between the two ends. Germline V gives CDR1 PRHDT, CDR2 FYEKMQ (reference sequence). CDR3 DNA sequence: TGTGCCAGCAGCTTAGGCAAAAACGCGAACAGATTGGAGACCCAGTACTTC. Its translation: CASSLGKNANRLETQYF.

In nucleotides, the CDR3 is TGCAGCATTGCGGACAGGGCCTACACTGAAGCTTTCTTT. This gives the protein CSIADRAYTEAFF. The chain links TRBV29-1 to TRBJ1-1, with 8 positions matching TRBD1. The CDR3 spans 13 residues. The germline CDR1 and CDR2 sequences are SQVTM and ANQGSEA. J was trimmed by 3 bases and V by 8 bases; bases with no gene match: 8.

In this sample, this clone turned up a few times. The rearrangement uses TRBV5-1 and TRBJ2-3; TRBD2 agrees at 13 bases. The CDR3 runs 17 residues. The junction had 3 bases not matched to a gene; V was cut back by 2 bases and J by 0 bases. Per germline, CDR1 SGHRS and CDR2 YFSETQ. Here the CDR3 reads CASSFTSGRGSTDTQYF. The CDR3 DNA reads as TGCGCCAGCAGCTTTACTAGCGGGAGGGGGAGCACAGATACGCAGTATTTT.

This clone has more than one count but fewer than ten. The chain combines TRBV18 with TRBJ1-2; no firm D call. CDR1 is KGHSH and CDR2 is LQKENI in the germline V gene. Trimming took off 4 bases at V and 6 bases at J, with 18 bases between the two ends. This CDR3 is built from 15 residues. The CDR3 DNA is TGTGCCAGCTCACTCGGGGAGACCCCACGCGATGGCTACACCTTC. Its protein is CASSLGETPRDGYTF.

Here the CDR3 reads CATQGSYNEQFF. In DNA form, the CDR3 reads TGTGCCACTCAGGGCTCCTACAATGAGCAGTTCTTC. The chain employs TRBV10-3 and TRBJ2-1; possibly TRBD1 for D (5 bases). V was clipped by 10 bases and J by 0 bases, with 7 bases between them. Germline assignment: CDR1 ENHRY and CDR2 SYGVKD. This CDR3 contains 12 residues.

J is TRBJ2-5 and V is TRBV29-1, with 9 bases lining up with TRBD2. V lost 8 bases and J lost 1; bases outside the gene matches: 8. The CDR3 is made up of 14 amino acids. The germline gives CDR1 SQVTM, CDR2 ANQGSEA. CDR3 bases: TGCAGCATTTCGACTAGCGGAGCCCAAGAGACCCAGTACTTC. Residues: CSISTSGAQETQYF.

With regard to this clone: At one of its ends the junction is not consistent with the germline gene, which may arise from a read error. The chain links TRBV7-7 to TRBJ2-1; 8 positions agree with TRBD2. Germline V gene sequence: CDR1 SSHAT, CDR2 FNYEAQ (reference sequence). The CDR3 spans 14 residues. CDR3 DNA: TGTGCTAGCAGCTTCACGACTAGCGCTAATGAGCAGTTCTTC. Translation: CASSFTTSANEQFF.

This chain joins TRBV2 and TRBJ1-1; D might be TRBD1 (5 bases). This CDR3 region has 17 residues. V shed 2 bases and J shed 1 base, with 17 bases lying between them. Germline CDR1 reads SNHLY; CDR2 reads FYNNEI. CDR3 sequence reads: CASSERGMVLGNTEAFF. CDR3 nucleotide sequence: TGTGCCAGCAGTGAACGGGGGATGGTCCTAGGGAACACTGAAGCTTTCTTT.

This chain joins TRBV5-1 and TRBJ2-1, with 12 nucleotides matching TRBD2. This CDR3 spans 15 amino acids. The germline V gene has CDR1 SGHRS and CDR2 YFSETQ. V trimming: 5 bases; J trimming: 0 bases; junction bases outside the gene matches: 0. The CDR3, as DNA: TGCGCCAGCAGGACTAGCGGGAGCTCCTACAATGAGCAGTTCTTC. This encodes CASRTSGSSYNEQFF.

The chain employs TRBV15 and TRBJ1-2; 8 bases are a match to TRBD1. Germline V lookup: CDR1 LNHNV, CDR2 YYDKDF (reference sequence). CDR3 size: 13 residues. Trimming removed 6 bases from V and 7 bases from J; junction bases left unmatched: 7. CDR3 in DNA: TGTGCCACCAGTCGGACAGGGCCTCTTGGCTACACCTTC. This codes for CATSRTGPLGYTF.

The V and J genes are TRBV27 and TRBJ2-5; weak D call: TRBD2 (5 bases). CDR1 and CDR2 (germline): MNHEY, SMNVEV (reference sequence). The CDR3 runs to 14 residues. Trimming stripped 6 bases from V and 4 bases from J, with 15 bases between. CDR3 amino acids: CASSHRLNGETQYF. CDR3 bases: TGTGCCAGCAGCCATCGACTAAACGGAGAGACCCAGTACTTC.

This clone was seen only a few times. This chain connects TRBV6-6 to TRBJ2-6; TRBD1 aligns across 7 bases. CDR3 length equals 16 residues. After removal of 6 bases from V and 0 bases from J, the junction contained 5 bases not matched to a gene. Germline V CDR1 and CDR2: MNHNY, SVGAGI (reference sequence). CDR3 residues: CASRNRGSSGANVLTF. The CDR3 DNA sequence: TGTGCCAGCAGAAACAGGGGAAGCTCTGGGGCCAACGTCCTGACTTTC.

CDR3 region: CASSKIVAGEDTQYF. Written as DNA, the CDR3 is TGTGCCAGCTCAAAGATTGTGGCGGGAGAAGATACGCAGTATTTT. This rearrangement joins TRBV18 to TRBJ2-3; 7 positions match TRBD2. The ends lost 5 bases at V and 5 bases at J; junction bases unmatched: 10. CDR1 and CDR2 (germline): KGHSH, LQKENI. CDR3 length: 15 amino acids. Looking up the rest from reference TRBV18 and TRBJ2-3 gives the full variable domain: NAGVMQNPRHLVRRRGQEARLRCSPMKGHSHVYWYRQLPEEGLKFMVYLQKENIIDESGMPKERFSAEFPKEGPSILRIQQVVRGDSAAYFCASSKIVAGEDTQYFGPGTRLTVL.

This clone was counted only a few times. This sequence joins TRBV30 and TRBJ1-1; 7 nucleotides agree with TRBD1. The J segment lost 2 bases and the V segment lost 3 bases, leaving 6 bases of the junction unmatched. The germline V gene has CDR1 GTSNPN and CDR2 SVGIG (reference sequence). The length of the CDR3 is 14 residues. CDR3 protein: CAWSRQGLNTEAFF. The CDR3 DNA follows: TGTGCCTGGAGCCGACAGGGCCTAAACACTGAAGCTTTCTTT.

This chain joins TRBV7-2 and TRBJ2-3, with 7 bases identical to TRBD2. Germline CDR1 and CDR2: SGHTA and FQGNSA. V shed 2 bases, J shed 4 bases, and the junction held 6 bases outside the gene matches. This CDR3 spans 15 amino acids. The CDR3 reads CASSLSPGRPDTQYF. The CDR3 DNA reads as TGTGCCAGCAGCTTATCACCCGGGAGGCCAGATACGCAGTATTTT.

This sequence joins TRBV9 and TRBJ2-1; 10 bases match TRBD2. Trimming cost V 0 bases and J 9 bases; bases outside gene matches: 9. The CDR3 has 16 residues. Germline V CDR1 and CDR2: SGDLS, YYNGEE. The chain's CDR3 is CASSVGTSGQGSEQFF. CDR3 DNA: TGTGCCAGCAGCGTAGGGACTAGCGGCCAGGGGAGTGAGCAGTTCTTC.

The rearrangement joins TRBV27 to TRBJ1-5; D is uncertain. This CDR3 contains 16 residues. The V end was cut by 3 bases, the J end by 4 bases, with 16 bases between. CDR1 MNHEY and CDR2 SMNVEV come from the germline V gene (reference sequence). Here the CDR3 reads CASSFSYGSLNQPQHF. The CDR3 DNA reads as TGTGCCAGCAGTTTCTCTTATGGTTCCCTAAATCAGCCCCAGCATTTT.

This clone has just a few counts. The V call is TRBV27, the J call TRBJ1-1; 7 nucleotides match TRBD1. The CDR3 is 15 residues long. The germline V gene has CDR1 MNHEY and CDR2 SMNVEV (reference sequence). Germline trimming cut 6 bases from V and 1 base from J; bases unmatched to any gene: 8. The DNA for the CDR3 is TGTGCCAGCAGCTCCCAGAGACAGGGGAACACTGAAGCTTTCTTT. The encoded protein is CASSSQRQGNTEAFF.

CDR3 loop: CASSDLGGGGNQPQHF. CDR3 bases: TGTGCCAGCTCAGACTTAGGGGGCGGCGGCAATCAGCCCCAGCATTTT. The V call is TRBV18, the J call TRBJ1-5; TRBD1 agrees at 7 bases. CDR1 is KGHSH, CDR2 LQKENI, per germline. Trimming at V came to 5 bases and at J to 2 bases, leaving 9 bases not matched to a gene. CDR3 size: 16 residues. The full variable domain, rest sourced from reference TRBV18 and TRBJ1-5, is NAGVMQNPRHLVRRRGQEARLRCSPMKGHSHVYWYRQLPEEGLKFMVYLQKENIIDESGMPKERFSAEFPKEGPSILRIQQVVRGDSAAYFCASSDLGGGGNQPQHFGDGTRLSIL.

J is TRBJ2-1 and V is TRBV29-1; 8 bases map to TRBD2. V gave up 3 bases and J gave up 7 bases; unmatched junction bases: 5. The germline gives CDR1 SQVTM, CDR2 ANQGSEA. This CDR3 has 13 residues. DNA for the CDR3: TGCAGCGTTGAGCAGCGGGAGAAGAATGAGCAGTTCTTC. Its protein is CSVEQREKNEQFF.

J is TRBJ1-1 and V is TRBV29-1; 9 bases map to TRBD1. V lost 6 bases and J lost 7; bases outside the gene matches: 9. The CDR3 has 13 amino acids. Germline assignment: CDR1 SQVTM and CDR2 ANQGSEA. CDR3 in DNA: TGCAGCGTAGAACAGGGGGCGAACCTTGAAGCTTTCTTT. Translation gives CSVEQGANLEAFF.

This clone has only a few counts. The rearrangement links TRBV7-3 to TRBJ2-7; 9 positions match TRBD1. V shed 5 bases, J shed 5 bases, and the junction held 10 bases outside the gene matches. The CDR3 extends over 15 amino acids. CDR1 is SGHTA and CDR2 is FQGTGA in the germline V gene. CDR3 in amino acids: CASSPEGQGFNEQYF. CDR3 sequence (DNA): TGTGCCAGCAGCCCCGAGGGACAGGGTTTCAACGAGCAGTACTTC.

The V and J genes are TRBV11-3 and TRBJ2-3; 9 bases fit TRBD2. Germline-derived CDR1 and CDR2 are SGHNT and YENEEA. V dropped 7 bases and J dropped 1; count of bases not matched to a gene: 21. The CDR3 runs to 20 residues. CDR3 sequence reads: CASIPAAKAGGTRGTDTQYF. The CDR3 region has the DNA TGTGCCAGCATCCCCGCGGCCAAAGCGGGAGGCACAAGGGGCACAGATACGCAGTATTTT.

In its sample, this clone was seen a few times. At the DNA level, this CDR3 is encoded by other sequences in the same sample as well. This chain joins TRBV7-2 and TRBJ2-3, with D perhaps TRBD2 (5 bases). Germline CDR1 reads SGHTA; CDR2 reads FQGNSA. The CDR3 is 13 amino acids. With 0 bases removed from V and 6 bases from J, the gap between germline ends came to 7 bases. CDR3 DNA sequence: TGTGCCAGCAGCTTAGCGAGGAGGGATACGCAGTATTTT. This gives the protein CASSLARRDTQYF.

This clone has more than one count but fewer than ten. The chain joins TRBV11-3 to TRBJ2-1; TRBD2 is a possible D gene (5 bases). This CDR3 is built from 14 residues. The germline V and J ends were trimmed by 2 bases and 0 bases, with 5 bases remaining between them. Looked up from germline, CDR1 is SGHNT and CDR2 is YENEEA. CDR3 in amino acids: CASSLRDSYNEQFF. The CDR3 DNA reads TGTGCCAGCAGCTTACGGGACTCCTACAATGAGCAGTTCTTC.

This clone was counted a few times. The V gene is TRBV11-2, the J gene TRBJ2-3; 12 nucleotides match TRBD2. V gave up 4 bases and J gave up 2 bases; unmatched junction bases: 10. Germline CDR1 and CDR2: SGHAT and FQNNGV. This CDR3 comprises 18 residues. The CDR3 sequence is CASSSGGLAGGITDTQYF. The CDR3, as DNA: TGTGCCAGCAGCTCGGGTGGGCTAGCGGGAGGGATCACAGATACGCAGTATTTT.

The chain combines TRBV15 with TRBJ2-3; 10 bases map to TRBD1. This CDR3 is 15 amino acids long. Germline V CDR1 and CDR2: LNHNV, YYDKDF (reference sequence). V shed 4 bases and J 4 bases; nucleotides not matched to a gene: 5. The CDR3 nucleotides read TGTGCCACCAGCACAAGACAGGGGGCCTCAGATACGCAGTATTTT. It yields the protein CATSTRQGASDTQYF.